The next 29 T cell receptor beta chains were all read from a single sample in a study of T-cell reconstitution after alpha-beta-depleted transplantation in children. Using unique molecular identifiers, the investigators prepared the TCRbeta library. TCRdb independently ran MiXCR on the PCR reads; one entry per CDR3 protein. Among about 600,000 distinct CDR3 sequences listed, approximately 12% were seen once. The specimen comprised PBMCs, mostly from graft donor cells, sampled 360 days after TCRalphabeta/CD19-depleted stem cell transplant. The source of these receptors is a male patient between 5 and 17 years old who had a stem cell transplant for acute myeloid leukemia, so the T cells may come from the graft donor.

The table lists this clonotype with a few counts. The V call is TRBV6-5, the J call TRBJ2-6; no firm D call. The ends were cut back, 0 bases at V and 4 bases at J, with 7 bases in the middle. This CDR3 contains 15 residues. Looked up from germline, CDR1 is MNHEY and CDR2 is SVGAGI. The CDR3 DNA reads TGTGCCAGCAGTTACTCCTTCCCGGGGGCCAACGTCCTGACTTTC. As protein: CASSYSFPGANVLTF.

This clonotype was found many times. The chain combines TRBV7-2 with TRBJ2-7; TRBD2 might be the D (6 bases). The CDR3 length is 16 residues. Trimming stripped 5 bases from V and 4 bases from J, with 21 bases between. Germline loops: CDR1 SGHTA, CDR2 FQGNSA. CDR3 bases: TGTGCCAGCAGCCGGGACTCCTCTCCTTATGGATACGAGCAGTACTTC. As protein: CASSRDSSPYGYEQYF.

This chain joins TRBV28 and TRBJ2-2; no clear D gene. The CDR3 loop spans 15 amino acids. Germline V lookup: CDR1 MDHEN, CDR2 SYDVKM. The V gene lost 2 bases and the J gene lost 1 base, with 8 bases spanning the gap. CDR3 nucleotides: TGTGCCAGCAGTTTACCAGTCGAGAACACCGGGGAGCTGTTTTTT. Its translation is CASSLPVENTGELFF.

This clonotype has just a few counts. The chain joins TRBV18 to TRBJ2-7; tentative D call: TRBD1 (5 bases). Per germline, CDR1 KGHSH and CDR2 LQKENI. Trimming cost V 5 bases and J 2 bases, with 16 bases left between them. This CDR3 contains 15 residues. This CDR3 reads CASSNLGPRAYEQYF. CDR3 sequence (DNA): TGTGCCAGCTCAAACTTGGGGCCTAGAGCCTACGAGCAGTACTTC.

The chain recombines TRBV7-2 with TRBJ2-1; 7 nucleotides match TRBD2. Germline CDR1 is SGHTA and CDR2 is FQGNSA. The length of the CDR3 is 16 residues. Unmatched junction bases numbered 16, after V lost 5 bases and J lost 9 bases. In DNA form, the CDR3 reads TGTGCCAGCAGCCACCCTGGGCTAGTGGGGGGGAGTGAGCAGTTCTTC. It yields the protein CASSHPGLVGGSEQFF.

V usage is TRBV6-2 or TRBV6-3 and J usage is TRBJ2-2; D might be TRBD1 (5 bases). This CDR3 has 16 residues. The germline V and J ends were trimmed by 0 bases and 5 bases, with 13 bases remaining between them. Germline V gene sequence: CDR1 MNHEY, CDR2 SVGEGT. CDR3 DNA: TGTGCCAGCAGTTACTCTTCGGCAGGGCGAACCGGGGAGCTGTTTTTT. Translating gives CASSYSSAGRTGELFF.

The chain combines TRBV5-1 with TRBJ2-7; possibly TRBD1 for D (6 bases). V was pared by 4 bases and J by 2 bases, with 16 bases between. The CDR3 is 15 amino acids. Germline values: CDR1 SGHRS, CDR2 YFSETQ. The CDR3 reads CASSSKGVSAYEQYF. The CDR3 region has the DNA TGCGCCAGCAGCAGTAAGGGGGTATCGGCCTACGAGCAGTACTTC.

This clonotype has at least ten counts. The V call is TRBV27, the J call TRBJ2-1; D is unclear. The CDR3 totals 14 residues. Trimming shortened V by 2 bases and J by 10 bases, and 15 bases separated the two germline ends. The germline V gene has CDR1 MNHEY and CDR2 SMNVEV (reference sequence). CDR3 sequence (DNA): TGTGCCAGCAGTTTACTAGGAGCCCAATACGAGCAGTTCTTC. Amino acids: CASSLLGAQYEQFF.

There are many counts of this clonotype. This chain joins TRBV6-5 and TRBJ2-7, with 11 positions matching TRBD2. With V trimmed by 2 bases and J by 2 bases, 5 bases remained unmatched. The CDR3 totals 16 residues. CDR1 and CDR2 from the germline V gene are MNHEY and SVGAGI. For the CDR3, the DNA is TGTGCCAGCAGTTACCACTCTAGCGGGAGGACCTACGAGCAGTACTTC. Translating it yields CASSYHSSGRTYEQYF.

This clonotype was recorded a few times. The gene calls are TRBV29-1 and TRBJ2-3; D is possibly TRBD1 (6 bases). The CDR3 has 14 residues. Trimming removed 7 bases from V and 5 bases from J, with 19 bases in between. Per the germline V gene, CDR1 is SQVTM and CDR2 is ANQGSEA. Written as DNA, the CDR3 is TGCAGCGCTGGACAGCCCAGCCGTGGAGATACGCAGTATTTT. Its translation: CSAGQPSRGDTQYF.

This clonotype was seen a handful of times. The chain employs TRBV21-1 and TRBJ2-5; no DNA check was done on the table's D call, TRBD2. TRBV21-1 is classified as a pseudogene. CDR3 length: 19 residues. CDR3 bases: TGTGCCAGCATAATCGACCCCCGGGAGCGGGAGAGGAGAAGGGAGACCCAGTACTTC. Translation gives CASIIDPRERERRRETQYF.

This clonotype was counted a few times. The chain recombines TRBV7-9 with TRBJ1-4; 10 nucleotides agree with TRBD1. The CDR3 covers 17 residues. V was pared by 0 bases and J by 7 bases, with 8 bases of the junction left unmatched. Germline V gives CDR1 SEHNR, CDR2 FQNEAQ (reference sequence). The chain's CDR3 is CASSLARPGQGREKLFF. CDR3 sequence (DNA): TGTGCCAGCAGCTTAGCGCGACCGGGACAGGGGCGTGAAAAACTGTTTTTT.

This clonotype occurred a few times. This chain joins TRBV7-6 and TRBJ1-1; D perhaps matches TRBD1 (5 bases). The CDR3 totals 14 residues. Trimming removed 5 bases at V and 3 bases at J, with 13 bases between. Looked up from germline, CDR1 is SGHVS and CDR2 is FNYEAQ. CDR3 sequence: CASSRGRGDTEAFF. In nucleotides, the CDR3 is TGTGCCAGCAGCCGCGGACGGGGGGACACTGAAGCTTTCTTT. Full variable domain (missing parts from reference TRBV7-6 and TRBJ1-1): GAGVSQSPRYKVTKRGQDVALRCDPISGHVSLYWYRQALGQGPEFLTYFNYEAQQDKSGLPNDRFSAERPEGSISTLTIQRTEQRDSAMYRCASSRGRGDTEAFFGQGTRLTVV.

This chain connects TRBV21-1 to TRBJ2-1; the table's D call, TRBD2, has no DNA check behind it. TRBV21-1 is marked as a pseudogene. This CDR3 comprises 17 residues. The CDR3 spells CASSKIGSELSYNEQFF. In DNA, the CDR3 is TGTGCCAGCAGCAAAATCGGTAGCGAACTCTCCTACAATGAGCAGTTCTTC.

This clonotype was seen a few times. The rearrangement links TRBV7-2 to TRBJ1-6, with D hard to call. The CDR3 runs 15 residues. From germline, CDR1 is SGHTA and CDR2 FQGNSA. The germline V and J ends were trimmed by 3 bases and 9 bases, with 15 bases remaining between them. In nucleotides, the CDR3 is TGTGCCAGCAGCTTGGGCGGAATCGTGGGTTCACCCCTCCACTTT. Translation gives CASSLGGIVGSPLHF.

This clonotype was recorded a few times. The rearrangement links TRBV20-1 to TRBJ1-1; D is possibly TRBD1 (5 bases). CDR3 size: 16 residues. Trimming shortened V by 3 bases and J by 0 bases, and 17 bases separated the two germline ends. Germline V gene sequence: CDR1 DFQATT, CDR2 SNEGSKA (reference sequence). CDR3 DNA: TGCAGTGCTAGCCGTCCCCCGGGGGGTATGAACACTGAAGCTTTCTTT. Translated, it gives CSASRPPGGMNTEAFF.

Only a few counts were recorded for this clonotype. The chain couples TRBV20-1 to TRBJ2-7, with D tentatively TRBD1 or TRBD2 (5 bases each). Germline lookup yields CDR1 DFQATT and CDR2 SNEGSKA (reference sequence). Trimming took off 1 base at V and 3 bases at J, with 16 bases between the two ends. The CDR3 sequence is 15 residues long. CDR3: CSARAPGTALYEQYF. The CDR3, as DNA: TGCAGTGCTAGAGCTCCCGGGACCGCCCTCTACGAGCAGTACTTC.

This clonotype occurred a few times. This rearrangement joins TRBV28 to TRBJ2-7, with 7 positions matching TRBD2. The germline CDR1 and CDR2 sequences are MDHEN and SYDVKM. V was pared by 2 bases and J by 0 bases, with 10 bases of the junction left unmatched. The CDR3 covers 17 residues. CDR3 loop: CASSLTPRLAVSYEQYF. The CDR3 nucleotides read TGTGCCAGCAGTTTAACCCCCCGGCTAGCGGTCTCCTACGAGCAGTACTTC. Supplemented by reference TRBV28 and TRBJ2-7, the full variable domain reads DVKVTQSSRYLVKRTGEKVFLECVQDMDHENMFWYRQDPGLGLRLIYFSYDVKMKEKGDIPEGYSVSREKKERFSLILESASTNQTSMYLCASSLTPRLAVSYEQYFGPGTRLTVT.

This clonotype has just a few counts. The DNA of the CDR3 is TGTGCCAGCAGCGGATTAAGGGAGCAGTACTTC. This gives the protein CASSGLREQYF. V gene TRBV7-3 combines with J gene TRBJ2-7; no firm D call. Per germline, CDR1 SGHTA and CDR2 FQGTGA. The V gene lost 5 bases and the J gene lost 7 bases, with 9 bases spanning the gap. The CDR3 runs 11 residues.

The CDR3 region is CASSPSDRGRYEQYF. In DNA, the CDR3 is TGTGCCAGCAGCCCCTCCGACAGGGGAAGATACGAGCAGTACTTC. This chain links TRBV9 with TRBJ2-7, with 8 bases identical to TRBD1. Trimming cost V 4 bases and J 4 bases; bases outside gene matches: 10. The CDR3 is 15 residues long. CDR1 is SGDLS and CDR2 is YYNGEE in the germline V gene.

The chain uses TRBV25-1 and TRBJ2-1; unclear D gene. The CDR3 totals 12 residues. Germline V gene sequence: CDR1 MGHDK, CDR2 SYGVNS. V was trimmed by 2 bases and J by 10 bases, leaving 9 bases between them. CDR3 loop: CASSEPSREQFF. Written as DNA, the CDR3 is TGTGCCAGCAGTGAACCATCACGGGAGCAGTTCTTC.

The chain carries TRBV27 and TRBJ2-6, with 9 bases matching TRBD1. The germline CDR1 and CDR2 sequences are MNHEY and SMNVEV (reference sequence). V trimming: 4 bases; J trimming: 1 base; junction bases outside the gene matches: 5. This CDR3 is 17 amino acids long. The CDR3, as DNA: TGTGCCAGCAGTTCCGGGACAGGGTTTTCTGGGGCCAACGTCCTGACTTTC. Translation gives CASSSGTGFSGANVLTF.

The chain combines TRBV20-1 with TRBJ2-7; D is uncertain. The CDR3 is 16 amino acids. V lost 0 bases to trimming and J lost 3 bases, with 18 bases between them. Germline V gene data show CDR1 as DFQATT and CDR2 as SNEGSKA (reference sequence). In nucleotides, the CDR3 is TGCAGTGCTAGAGATCCCAGACATCTGGGCATCTACGAGCAGTACTTC. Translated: CSARDPRHLGIYEQYF.

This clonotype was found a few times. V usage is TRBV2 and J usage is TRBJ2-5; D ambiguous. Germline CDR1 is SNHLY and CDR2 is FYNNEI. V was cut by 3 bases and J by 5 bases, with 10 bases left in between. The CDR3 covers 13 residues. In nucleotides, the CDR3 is TGTGCCAGCAGTGAGTTGGTAAATGAGACCCAGTACTTC. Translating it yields CASSELVNETQYF.

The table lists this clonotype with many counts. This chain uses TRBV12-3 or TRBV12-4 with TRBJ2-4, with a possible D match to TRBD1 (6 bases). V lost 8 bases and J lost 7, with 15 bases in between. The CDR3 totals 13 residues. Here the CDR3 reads CASGSTGKNIQYF. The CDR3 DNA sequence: TGTGCCAGCGGATCAACAGGGAAGAACATTCAGTACTTC.

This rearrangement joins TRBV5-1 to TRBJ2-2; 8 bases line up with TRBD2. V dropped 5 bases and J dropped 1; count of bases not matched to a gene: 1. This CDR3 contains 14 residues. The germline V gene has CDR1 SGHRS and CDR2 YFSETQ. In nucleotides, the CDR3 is TGCGCCAGCAGGGGACTAGAGAACACCGGGGAGCTGTTTTTT. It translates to CASRGLENTGELFF.

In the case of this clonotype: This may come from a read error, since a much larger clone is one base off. In nucleotides, the CDR3 is TGTGCCAGCAGTTTATTCGGGACTAGCGGCTTTTACGAGGAGTACTTC. Translated, it gives CASSLFGTSGFYEEYF. This rearrangement joins TRBV28 to TRBJ2-7; TRBD2 matches at 11 bases. CDR1 and CDR2 (germline): MDHEN, SYDVKM. The CDR3 is made up of 16 amino acids.

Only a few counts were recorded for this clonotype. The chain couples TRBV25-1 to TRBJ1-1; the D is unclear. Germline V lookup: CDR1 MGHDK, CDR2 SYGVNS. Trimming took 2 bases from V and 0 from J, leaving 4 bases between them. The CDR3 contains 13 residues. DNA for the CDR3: TGTGCCAGCAGTGAAATCATGAACACTGAAGCTTTCTTT. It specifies CASSEIMNTEAFF.

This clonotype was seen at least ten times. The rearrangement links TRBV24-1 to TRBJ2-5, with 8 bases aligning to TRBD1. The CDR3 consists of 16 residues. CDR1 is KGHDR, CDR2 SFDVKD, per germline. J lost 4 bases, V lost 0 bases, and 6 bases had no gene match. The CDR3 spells CATSDLRTGSAETQYF. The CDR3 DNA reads TGTGCCACCAGTGATTTGAGGACAGGGTCCGCAGAGACCCAGTACTTC.